This is a list of T cell receptor beta chains from one sample in a study of cytomegalovirus exposure and HLA in healthy donors. Profiled with immunoSEQ multiplex PCR; TCRdb holds only in-frame clones, not every one. The table records roughly 120,000 clones, roughly 90% of them present only once. The sample consisted of PBMCs. The receptors come from a woman aged 18-29 years in good health and CMV-seronegative. The CDR3 runs from the conserved cysteine through the conserved F or W. The order of the fields is V gene, J gene, CDR3 protein.

TRBV7-2	TRBJ2-7	CASSLDRSGYEQYF
TRBV29-1	TRBJ1-2	CSVEERGLYGYTF
TRBV7-2	TRBJ2-7	CASSLHPGRPPYEQYF
TRBV10-3	TRBJ2-7	CAIGTDRGSYEQYF
TRBV30	TRBJ2-1	CAWSGLAGVEQFF
TRBV6-5	TRBJ2-1	CASSPPGGVDNEQFF
TRBV7-3	TRBJ1-2	CASSLGGGPLATF
TRBV23-1	TRBJ1-2	CASSQEAVIYGYTF
TRBV2	TRBJ1-1	CASKGQGVFTEAFF
TRBV7-5	TRBJ2-5	CARSLKGEQTQYF
TRBV6-5	TRBJ2-3	CASSYSAGNFHTQYF
TRBV2	TRBJ2-7	CASDKWLGPAPYEQYF
TRBV6-5	TRBJ1-1	CASSRDRRDTEAFF
TRBV28	TRBJ2-1	CASTRGQILSYNEQFF
TRBV7-7	TRBJ1-6	CASSLATGSPLHF
TRBV7-2	TRBJ2-2	CASSFGGAANTGELFF
TRBV5-6	TRBJ1-3	CASSLTPYSGNTIYF
TRBV15	TRBJ2-7	CATSSPGGYEQYF
TRBV28	TRBJ2-1	CASSELKRGRNEQFF
TRBV19	TRBJ2-3	CASTGTGHTDTQYF
TRBV5-1	TRBJ2-2	CASSFSGDGTGELFF
TRBV28	TRBJ2-2	CASSSDLLSGANTGELFF
TRBV7-8	TRBJ1-2	CASSYGQGARGGYTF
TRBV5-4	TRBJ1-2	CASSLGQSRTF
TRBV13	TRBJ1-2	CASSLGSQRYYGYTF
TRBV5-6	TRBJ2-5	CASSLGAYQETQYF
TRBV9	TRBJ2-5	CASSLGTGLWETQYF
TRBV4-2	TRBJ1-1	CASSHPGGDSRSSEAFF